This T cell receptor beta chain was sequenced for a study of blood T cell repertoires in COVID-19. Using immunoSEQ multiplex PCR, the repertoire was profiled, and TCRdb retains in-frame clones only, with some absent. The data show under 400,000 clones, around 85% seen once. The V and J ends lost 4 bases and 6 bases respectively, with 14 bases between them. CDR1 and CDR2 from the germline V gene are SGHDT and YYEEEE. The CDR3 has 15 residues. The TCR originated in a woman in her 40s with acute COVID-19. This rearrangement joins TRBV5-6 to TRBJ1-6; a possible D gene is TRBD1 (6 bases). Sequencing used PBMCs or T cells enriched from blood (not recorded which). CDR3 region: CASSPPGASNSPLHF. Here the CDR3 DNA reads TGTGCCAGCAGCCCGCCAGGGGCGAGTAATTCACCCCTCCACTTT.